Here is one T cell receptor beta chain with its context. Its antigen is as yet unknown. The source of the sample is a study of shared clonotypes between healthy human individuals. Whole-study findings and limits: In a few donors, about 5% of naive CD4 clonotypes appeared in common.

V gave up 6 bases and J gave up 0 bases; unmatched junction bases: 14. The CDR3 has 18 amino acids. The germline gives CDR1 MDHEN, CDR2 SYDVKM. This table comes from immunoSEQ multiplex PCR, and its TCRdb copy is limited to in-frame clones, with some not included. Among some 550,000 clones listed, approximately 97% were seen once. This sequence joins TRBV28 and TRBJ2-3; TRBD2 matches 8 bases. This clonotype was sampled from a woman younger than 45 in good health. Sequences were obtained from naive CD4+ T cells sorted from blood. Subset reported: CD45RA+ positively selected. CDR3 nucleotides: TGTGCCAGCAGCAATGCCCTCTTCGGGGGGGAAAGCACAGATACGCAGTATTTT. Translating gives CASSNALFGGESTDTQYF.